The TCR beta chain described here comes from a study of read filtering for tumor transcriptome and immune sequencing. Study details: DNase treatment preceded whole-transcriptome library preparation. IR-seq gave about 4.05 to 11 million TCR reads per sample; RNA-seq gave about 80 to 1,400. Study observations and caveats: This fraction held mixed bone marrow immune cells after CD138-negative sorting. Even smaller IR-seq throughput identified most shared clonotypes.

This clonotype was detected ten times or more. Its target is unknown. The library was built from roughly 400 ng RNA with molecular barcoded adaptors for alpha/delta and beta/gamma chains. TCRdb reprocessed the reads via MiXCR and lists one record per CDR3 protein. The data show 75,000 to 95,000 distinct CDR3 sequences, with 20% to 25% seen just once and 10% to 12% held by the top ten. The CDR3 is 13 residues long. V lost 2 bases and J lost 8; bases outside the gene matches: 3. The germline V gene has CDR1 SGHTA and CDR2 FQGTGA. This TCR was sampled from a donor aged 40 or older with multiple myeloma. Sequencing used a population of CD138-negative cells sorted from bone marrow. The V and J genes are TRBV7-3 and TRBJ2-1; 7 nucleotides match TRBD1. The CDR3 is CASSLGQVHEQFF. The CDR3 DNA sequence: TGTGCCAGCAGCTTAGGACAGGTCCATGAGCAGTTCTTC.